This entry concerns a single T cell receptor (beta chain). Antigen specificity is unknown. Researchers reported that TCR beta cDNA libraries carried unique molecular identifiers. Out of roughly 1 to 11 million T cells, a few hundred thousand cDNA molecules were generated. TCRdb reanalysed the PCR reads using MiXCR and keeps one entry per CDR3 protein. The table shows roughly 700,000 distinct CDR3 sequences, with 25% to 30% occurring only once. Germline-derived CDR1 and CDR2 are SEHNR and FQNEAQ (reference sequence). The CDR3 spans 13 residues. These data belong to a study of post-analysis software for immune sequencing data. Overall study context: Recorded subtypes: relapsing-remitting, secondary progressive, progressive-relapsing; some patients unannotated. Regarding the study as a whole: Batch-matched samples strongly co-clustered by F measure. In multiple sclerosis, normalized Chao1 diversity was significantly below that of controls. Comparison of patients with controls showed 4 to 6 TRBV segments more frequent in patients, TRBV5-6, TRBV5-1 and TRBV20-1 among them.

This sequence originates from a girl under 18 with multiple sclerosis. The chain joins TRBV7-9 to TRBJ2-5, with unresolved D. The J call may be incorrect, as the DNA end agrees better with TRBJ2-7. Sequencing was performed on blood. DNA for the CDR3: TGTGCCAGCACCAAGGACGGCGCTTACGAGCAGTACTTC. This gives the protein CASTKDGAYEQYF.